This TCR beta chain was observed in a study of blood T cell repertoires in COVID-19. Across the study: Acute and convalescent COVID-19 specimens originated in the United States, Italy and Spain.

Per the germline V gene, CDR1 is LGHDT and CDR2 is YNNKEL (reference sequence). The CDR3 contains 14 residues. V lost 1 base, J lost 8 bases, and 14 bases lay in between. Repertoires were generated with immunoSEQ multiplex PCR, while TCRdb's copy carries only in-frame clones and drops some. This table has about 87,000 clones, 65% to 85% appearing once. This clone came up once. The source is a woman aged 55-69 years with acute or convalescent COVID-19. Material for sequencing was peripheral blood. This chain connects TRBV3-1 (or the pseudogene TRBV3-2) to TRBJ1-1; no firm D call. The CDR3 loop reads CASSQVDRSTEAFF. In nucleotides, the CDR3 is TGTGCCAGCAGCCAAGTCGACCGATCGACAGAAGCTTTCTTT.